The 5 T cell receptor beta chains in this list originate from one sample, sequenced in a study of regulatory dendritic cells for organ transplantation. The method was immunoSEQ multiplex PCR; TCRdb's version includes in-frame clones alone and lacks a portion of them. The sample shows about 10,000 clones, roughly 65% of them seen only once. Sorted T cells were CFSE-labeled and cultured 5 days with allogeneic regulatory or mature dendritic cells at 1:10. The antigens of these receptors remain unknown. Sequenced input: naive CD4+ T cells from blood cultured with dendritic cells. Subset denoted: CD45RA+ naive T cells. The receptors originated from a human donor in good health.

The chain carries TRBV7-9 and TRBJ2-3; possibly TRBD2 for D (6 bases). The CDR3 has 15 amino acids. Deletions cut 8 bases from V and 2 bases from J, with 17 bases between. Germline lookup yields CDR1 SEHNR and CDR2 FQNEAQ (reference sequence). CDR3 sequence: CASAQSGPNTDTQYF. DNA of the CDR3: TGTGCCAGCGCTCAGAGCGGGCCCAACACAGATACGCAGTATTTT.

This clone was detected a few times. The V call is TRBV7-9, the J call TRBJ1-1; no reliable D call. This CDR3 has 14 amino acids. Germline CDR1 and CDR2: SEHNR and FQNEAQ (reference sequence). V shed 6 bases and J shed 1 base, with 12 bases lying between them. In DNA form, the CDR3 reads TGTGCCAGCAGTTACGCTCCTAGGAACACTGAAGCTTTCTTT. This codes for CASSYAPRNTEAFF. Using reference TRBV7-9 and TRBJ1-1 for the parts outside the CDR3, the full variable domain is DTGVSQNPRHKITKRGQNVTFRCDPISEHNRLYWYRQTLGQGPEFLTYFQNEAQLEKSRLLSDRFSAERPKGSFSTLEIQRTEQGDSAMYLCASSYAPRNTEAFFGQGTRLTVV.

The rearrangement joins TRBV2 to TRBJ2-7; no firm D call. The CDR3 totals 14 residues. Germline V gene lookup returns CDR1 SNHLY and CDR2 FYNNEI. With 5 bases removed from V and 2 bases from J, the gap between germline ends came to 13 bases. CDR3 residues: CASSYQQTAYEQYF. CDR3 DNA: TGTGCCAGCAGTTACCAACAAACAGCCTACGAGCAGTACTTC.

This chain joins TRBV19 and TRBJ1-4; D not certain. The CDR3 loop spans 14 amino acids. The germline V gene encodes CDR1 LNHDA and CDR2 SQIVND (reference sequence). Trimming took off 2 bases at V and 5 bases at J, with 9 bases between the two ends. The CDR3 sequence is CASSISGRNEKLFF. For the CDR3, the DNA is TGTGCCAGTAGTATATCAGGCCGGAATGAAAAACTGTTTTTT.

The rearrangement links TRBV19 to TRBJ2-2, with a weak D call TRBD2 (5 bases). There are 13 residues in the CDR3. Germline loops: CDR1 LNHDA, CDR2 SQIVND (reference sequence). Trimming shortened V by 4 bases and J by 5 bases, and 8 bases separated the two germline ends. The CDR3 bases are TGTGCCAGTAGTAAGGAGGTGACCGGGGAGCTGTTTTTT. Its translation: CASSKEVTGELFF.